These T cell receptor beta chains were read from a single sample in a study of response to subunit inactivated influenza vaccine. Using its own MiXCR run on the RT-PCR reads, TCRdb lists one record per CDR3 protein. The sample consists of 290,000 or so distinct CDR3 sequences, around 22% of them appearing once. The sequences come from PBMCs from blood, collected roughly 20 months after vaccination. Source of these receptors: a man aged 50-75 years who received an inactivated influenza vaccine. The CDR3 runs from the conserved cysteine through the conserved F or W. Fields, in order: D gene, J gene, V gene, clone size, CDR3 DNA, CDR3 protein. The D gene is left open where the match is weak. Clone size is not always given. Where it is, it says once, few, many or a class for expanded clones.

TRBD1 | TRBJ2-3 | TRBV4-1 | once | TGCGCCAGCAGCCGTGACAGGGTTGGCACAGATACGCAGTATTTT | CASSRDRVGTDTQYF
. | TRBJ1-6 | TRBV20-1 | few | TGCAGTGCCCAACTCGGGGCTGTTAATTCACCCCTCCACTTT | CSAQLGAVNSPLHF
. | TRBJ2-7 | TRBV20-1 | . | TGCAGTGCTAGAGTCTTGGACAGTTTTTACGAGCAGTACTTC | CSARVLDSFYEQYF
. | TRBJ1-5 | TRBV4-2 | . | TGTGCCAGCAGCCAAGATGAGGGGGTGGCCCAGCATTTT | CASSQDEGVAQHF
. | TRBJ1-5 | TRBV4-2 | . | TGTGCCAGCAGCCAATTTGCAGGGAATAGCAATCAGCCCCAGCATTTT | CASSQFAGNSNQPQHF
. | TRBJ1-5 | TRBV6-5 | few | TGTGCCAGCAGTCTACGAACTCCAGGGGAACAGCCCCAGCATTTT | CASSLRTPGEQPQHF
. | TRBJ2-2 | TRBV20-1 | few | TGCAGTGCTAGAGATCCTGGGACAAGGAACACCGGGGAGCTGTTTTTT | CSARDPGTRNTGELFF
. | TRBJ1-2 | TRBV12-3/TRBV12-4 | few | TGTGCCACCAGGGTTAAAAACGACTATGGCTACACCTTC | CATRVKNDYGYTF
TRBD1 | TRBJ2-7 | TRBV12-3/TRBV12-4 | . | TGTGCCAGCAATACAGGGGACGAGCAGTACTTC | CASNTGDEQYF
. | TRBJ1-1 | TRBV28 | few | TGTGCCAGCAGAAGACAGGTCACTGAAGCTTTCTTT | CASRRQVTEAFF
. | TRBJ1-6 | TRBV11-2 | . | TGTGCCAGCAGCTCCCTAAGACACCCCTCCTATAATTCACCCCTCCACTTT | CASSSLRHPSYNSPLHF
TRBD1 | TRBJ1-6 | TRBV10-3 | few | TGTGCCATCAGGCCTGACAGGGTTGGTTCACCCCTCCACTTT | CAIRPDRVGSPLHF
TRBD2 | TRBJ2-7 | TRBV27 | few | TGTGCCAGCAGGGGGGGGAGCTCCTACGAGCAGTACTTC | CASRGGSSYEQYF
. | TRBJ2-1 | TRBV28 | once | TGTGCCAGCAGTTCCCGATCCCGGAATGAGCAGTTCTTC | CASSSRSRNEQFF
TRBD2 | TRBJ2-1 | TRBV12-3/TRBV12-4 | few | TGTGCCAGCAGTAATAGCGGGGGGAGCTCCTACAATGAGCAGTTCTTC | CASSNSGGSSYNEQFF
. | TRBJ1-3 | TRBV20-1 | . | TGCAGTGTCCGAGACGGGACAACGGGGGGAAACACCATATATTTT | CSVRDGTTGGNTIYF
. | TRBJ1-1 | TRBV20-1 | few | TGCAGTGCTAGGCATGTTACTGAAGCTTTCTTT | CSARHVTEAFF
TRBD1 | TRBJ2-1 | TRBV9 | few | TGTGCCAGCAGCGGGGTCTGGGACAGGGGGAATGAGCAGTTCTTC | CASSGVWDRGNEQFF
. | TRBJ1-1 | TRBV20-1 | many | TGCAGTGCACATAAAATATTGGGCACTGAAGCTTTCTTT | CSAHKILGTEAFF
TRBD1 | TRBJ1-2 | TRBV7-2 | . | TGTGCCAGCAGCTTAGCTTCCGTTCTCCGGGACAGGACACTTTATGGCTACACCTTC | CASSLASVLRDRTLYGYTF
. | TRBJ1-1 | TRBV10-3 | . | TGTGCCACCTATTATGGCACTGAAGCTTTCTTT | CATYYGTEAFF
. | TRBJ1-1 | TRBV6-1 | few | TGTGCCAGCAGTGAACCGGGGTCCCCCGAAGCTTTCTTT | CASSEPGSPEAFF
. | TRBJ1-2 | TRBV12-3/TRBV12-4 | . | TGTGCCAGCAGCCGAAATAAACTCACAGCCGATTATGGCTACACCTTC | CASSRNKLTADYGYTF
. | TRBJ1-1 | TRBV28 | few | TGTGCCAGCAGTCGACCACAGGGATTGGGCACTGAAGCTTTCTTT | CASSRPQGLGTEAFF
. | TRBJ2-1 | TRBV5-1 | . | TGCGCCAGCAGCTTGACAGGGAAGGAGCAGTTCTTC | CASSLTGKEQFF
. | TRBJ1-3 | TRBV25-1 | few | TGTGCCAGCAGTGAATTCGGCAGCCTCTCTGGAAACACCATATATTTT | CASSEFGSLSGNTIYF
TRBD1 | TRBJ1-5 | TRBV28 | few | TGTGCCAGCATAAGGACAGGGGGCCTCAATCAGCCCCAGCATTTT | CASIRTGGLNQPQHF
. | TRBJ1-2 | TRBV9 | few | TGTGCCAGCAGCGATCTGGGGGACGGCTACACCTTC | CASSDLGDGYTF
. | TRBJ1-6 | TRBV5-1 | few | TGCGCCAGCAGCTTGGGGGGGCCCCCTACGGGTTCACCCCTCCACTTT | CASSLGGPPTGSPLHF
. | TRBJ1-5 | TRBV2 | few | TGTGCCAGCAGTCGGGGCCCGGCAAGCAATCAGCCCCAGCATTTT | CASSRGPASNQPQHF
. | TRBJ1-6 | TRBV9 | few | TGTGCCAGCAGCGTCGCAGGGGATAATTCACCCCTCCACTTT | CASSVAGDNSPLHF
. | TRBJ1-2 | TRBV5-4 | few | TGTGCCAGCAGCCCGGGCGGGGGCAGCGCCAAACGAGATGGCTACACCTTC | CASSPGGGSAKRDGYTF
. | TRBJ1-4 | TRBV20-1 | . | TGCAGTGCTAGTTCCACGGACACTACGTTTAATGAAAAACTGTTTTTT | CSASSTDTTFNEKLFF
. | TRBJ2-7 | TRBV7-9 | . | TGTGCCAGCAGCCCATACAGGGGAGGGGACTCCTACGAGCAGTACTTC | CASSPYRGGDSYEQYF
. | TRBJ2-4 | TRBV3-1 | . | TGTGCCAGCAGCCAAGAAGGGGCAGTAGCCAAAAACATTCAGTACTTC | CASSQEGAVAKNIQYF
. | TRBJ1-2 | TRBV20-1 | many | TGCAGTGCATCTAATCCGGGACAAATCTATGGCTACACCTTC | CSASNPGQIYGYTF
. | TRBJ1-4 | TRBV5-1 | . | TGCGCCAGCCGGGACACGATTAATGAAAAACTGTTTTTT | CASRDTINEKLFF
. | TRBJ2-2 | TRBV27 | . | TGTGCCAGCAGTCTGCGGACTACCCAACGGGGGGAGCTGTTTTTT | CASSLRTTQRGELFF
. | TRBJ2-3 | TRBV29-1 | . | TGCAGCGTAGGCAGGGAGGCCACAGATACGCAGTATTTT | CSVGREATDTQYF
. | TRBJ1-1 | TRBV18 | . | TGTGCCAGCTCACCTTCCTCGGGGTCTATGAACACTGAAGCTTTCTTT | CASSPSSGSMNTEAFF
TRBD1 | TRBJ2-2 | TRBV4-3 | few | TGCGCCAGCAGCCAAGGAAGGGGACAGGGGTACACCGGGGAGCTGTTTTTT | CASSQGRGQGYTGELFF
. | TRBJ1-6 | TRBV7-8 | few | TGTGCCAGCAGCTTACAGAAGCAGGGTAATTCACCCCTCCACTTT | CASSLQKQGNSPLHF
. | TRBJ1-4 | TRBV28 | . | TGTGCCAGCAGTTTAACCCCGGGGGAAAAACTGTTTTTT | CASSLTPGEKLFF